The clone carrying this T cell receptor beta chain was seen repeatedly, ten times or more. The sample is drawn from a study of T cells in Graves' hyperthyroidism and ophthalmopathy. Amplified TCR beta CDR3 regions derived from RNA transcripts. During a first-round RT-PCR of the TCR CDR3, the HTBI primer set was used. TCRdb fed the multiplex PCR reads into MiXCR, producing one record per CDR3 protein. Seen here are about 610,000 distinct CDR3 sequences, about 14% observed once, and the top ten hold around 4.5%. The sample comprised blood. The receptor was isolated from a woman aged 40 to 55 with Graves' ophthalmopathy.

CDR3 residues: CASSLVGTTGELFF. The CDR3 DNA is TGCGCCAGCAGCTTGGTAGGGACCACCGGGGAGCTGTTTTTT. The V gene is TRBV5-1, the J gene TRBJ2-2; D may correspond to TRBD1 or TRBD2 (5 bases each). Trimming took 0 bases from V and 4 from J, leaving 7 bases between them. Germline CDR1 and CDR2: SGHRS and YFSETQ. The CDR3 has 14 amino acids.